A selection of T cell receptor beta chains follows, all from one sample in a study of T cells expressing NK-cell markers. TCRdb processed the 5' RACE reads again and assigns one entry to each CDR3 protein, with no DNA. Here the sample table reports about 450,000 distinct CDR3 sequences. The sample taken for sequencing was blood T cells: a sorted CD56 or NKG2C T cell subset, CD4+ or CD8+ T cells, or bulk PBMC T cells (not recorded which). The origin of the receptors is a woman between 18 and 69 years old in good health. Each CDR3 is given with its conserved first and last residue.

j_gene	v_gene	CDR3aa
TRBJ2-3	TRBV4-2	CASSQEGANEDTQYF
TRBJ2-1	TRBV27	CASSLAGVPLYNEQFF
TRBJ2-7	TRBV9	CASSVGQGPYEQYF
TRBJ1-3	TRBV9	CASSAQGDTIYF
TRBJ2-1	TRBV28	CASSFSRASTYNEQFF
TRBJ1-2	TRBV11-2	CASSNRDRLEIFYGYTF
TRBJ2-7	TRBV29-1	CSGYRTKGEQYF
TRBJ2-7	TRBV24-1	CATSDGTVRTLGSYEQYF
TRBJ2-1	TRBV5-1	CASSLETSGNEQFF
TRBJ2-7	TRBV5-1	CASSLEFGGYEQYF